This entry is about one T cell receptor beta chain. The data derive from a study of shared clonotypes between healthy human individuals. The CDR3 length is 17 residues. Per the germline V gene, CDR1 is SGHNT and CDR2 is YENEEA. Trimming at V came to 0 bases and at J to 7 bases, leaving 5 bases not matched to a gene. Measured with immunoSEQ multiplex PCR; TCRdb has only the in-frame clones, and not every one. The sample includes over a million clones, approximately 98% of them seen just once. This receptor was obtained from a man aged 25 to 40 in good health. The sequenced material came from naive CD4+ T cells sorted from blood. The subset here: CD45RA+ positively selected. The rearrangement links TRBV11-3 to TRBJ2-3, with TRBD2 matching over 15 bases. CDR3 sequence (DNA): TGTGCCAGCAGCTTAGAGGGACTAGCGGGAGGAGTGAATACGCAGTATTTT. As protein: CASSLEGLAGGVNTQYF.